The sequence of this T cell receptor (beta chain) was determined in a study of a mutant IDH1 vaccine in newly diagnosed glioma. Whole-study context: The start of vaccination came 4-6 weeks after radiotherapy alone, or with temozolomide cycles. Visits designated V12 and V13 were conducted at weeks 35 and 47, respectively. General study findings and limits: Pseudoprogression appears to have had no connection to changes in top peripheral T cell clonotypes.

Details on this clone: Its antigen is unidentified.

Time point of the sample: week 47, end of study. In the vaccine, a single dose held 300 ug of the mutant IDH1 20-mer peptide, along with topical imiquimod. Some clones are missing from TCRdb's copy, which holds only in-frame ones; the method was immunoSEQ multiplex PCR. Among approximately 50,000 clones, roughly four fifths were seen once, and the ten largest hold 3.2%. The source is a woman aged 45-65 years with glioma. This specimen was PBMCs, taken from a glioma patient whose treatment included an IDH1 peptide vaccine.

The CDR3 protein is CASSFRGNTDTQYF. In DNA, the CDR3 is TGTGCCAGCAGCTTCAGGGGGAACACAGATACGCAGTATTTT. The chain uses TRBV7-8 and TRBJ2-3; 7 bases are shared with TRBD1. V lost 3 bases and J lost 2; bases outside the gene matches: 2. CDR1 is SGHVS, CDR2 FQNEAQ, per germline. There are 14 residues in the CDR3.